What follows is one T cell receptor beta chain and its context. This sample stems from a study of patients and donors after allogeneic stem cell transplantation. This CDR3 contains 16 residues. Germline V gene lookup returns CDR1 SGHKS and CDR2 YYEKEE (reference sequence). Trimming left V 4 bases short and J 0 bases short, with 14 bases between. TCRdb ran MiXCR on the RT-PCR reads and lists one entry per CDR3 protein. This sample yields some 150,000 distinct CDR3 sequences, of which about two fifths are seen a single time; roughly 50% belongs to the top ten. The rearrangement uses TRBV5-5 and TRBJ2-1, with unresolved D. This sequence was found in a human donor who was either an allogeneic HSCT recipient or a stem cell or donor lymphocyte infusion donor (not recorded which). It is not recorded whose cells these are; they may come from a transplant donor. Sequences were obtained from blood, either unsorted or a sorted T cell fraction (not recorded which). For the CDR3, the DNA is TGTGCCAGCAGCGACCCAACTACCAGCTCCTACAATGAGCAGTTCTTC. Translation gives CASSDPTTSSYNEQFF.